This T cell receptor (beta chain) was retrieved from a study of blood T cell repertoires in COVID-19 (TCRdb year 2020). In terms of the full investigation: Collaborator samples came from the United States, Italy and Spain and covered acute and convalescent phases of COVID-19. The prospective study material was composed of cDNA or gDNA derived from T cells, B-cell-depleted T cells, or PBMCs. The dataset comprised deeply sampled blood TCRbeta repertoires from subjects exposed to, actively infected with, or recovered from COVID-19. A freely available public database, intended as a resource for researchers studying the immune response to SARS-CoV-2, is where the repertoires were released. Samples were obtained from the ongoing ImmuneRACE study (first 160 participants) and from about 1,300 subjects provided by 6 global collaborators. The sample metadata nearly always contained a de-identified subject ID, COVID-19 status, age in years and sex. Where HLA class I and class II types were available, the types were taken from metadata supplied by the sample provider, not from assay-based typing. Overall study results and their limits: The quantity of clinical and demographic metadata differed by source and by participant and was supplied without curation.

The immunoSEQ Assay, a bias-controlled multiplex PCR, was used to amplify TCRbeta CDR3 regions from genomic DNA. In the original analysis: Within the assay, amplification of reference gene primers was used to estimate how many nucleated cells each sample contained. To quantify the absolute abundance of each unique TCRbeta CDR3 rearrangement, sequence reads were collapsed and filtered. For each sample, productive Simpson clonality was calculated by taking the square root of Simpson's diversity index across productive rearrangements. The table was pulled from immuneACCESS by TCRdb, which kept in-frame rearrangements only. Such tables lose some clones; where checked, under half of the loss comes from unresolved V genes, and the rest has no known cause. Clonal size and the V and J genes are those of that table, whereas D and trimming came from the DNA. This sample comprises approximately 97,000 clones, more than 85% of them detected only once. The ten largest clones represent 4.2% of the sample.

The collaborating institutions used their own protocols to collect whole blood in K2EDTA tubes. For TCRbeta analysis, collaborators shipped samples in one of three forms: frozen whole blood, isolated PBMCs, or DNA extracted from either of those sample types. A remark on this clone: The antigen it binds to is not known. Base-call qualities are not available, and no considerably larger clone is one nucleotide away.

CDR3 length: 15 amino acids, cysteine to phenylalanine. Only CDR3 DNA remains: 45 bases, in frame from the first base. Sequencing was done on a sample of peripheral blood. This receptor chain uses TRBV21-1 and TRBJ2-1; the table calls TRBD1, which could not be checked here. TRBV21-1 is a pseudogene locus. The receptor was derived from a man aged 18-30 years with acute or convalescent COVID-19. The DNA is TGTGCCAGCAGCAAACCATCACTTGGGCACAATGAGCAGTTCTTC. This encodes CASSKPSLGHNEQFF.